This T cell receptor (beta chain) was documented in a study of blood T cell repertoires in COVID-19 (TCRdb year 2020). Broadly, across the study: Collaborator samples came from the United States, Italy and Spain and covered acute and convalescent phases of COVID-19. The prospective study material was composed of cDNA or gDNA derived from T cells, B-cell-depleted T cells, or PBMCs. Deeply sampled blood TCRbeta repertoires from subjects exposed to, actively infected with, or recovered from COVID-19 were included in the dataset. A freely available public database, intended as a resource for researchers studying the immune response to SARS-CoV-2, is where the repertoires were released. Samples were obtained from the ongoing ImmuneRACE study (first 160 participants) and from some 1,300 subjects provided by 6 global collaborators. Nearly every sample came with metadata listing a de-identified subject ID, COVID-19 status, age in years and sex. Where available, HLA class I and class II types were obtained from metadata supplied by the sample provider rather than from assay-based typing.

TCRbeta CDR3 regions were amplified from genomic DNA by means of the immunoSEQ Assay, a bias-controlled multiplex PCR. The study's own analysis went as follows. The number of nucleated cells in each sample was estimated from the amplification of reference gene primers within the assay. To quantify the absolute abundance of each unique TCRbeta CDR3 rearrangement, sequence reads were collapsed and filtered. For each sample, productive Simpson clonality was calculated by taking the square root of Simpson's diversity index across productive rearrangements. What TCRdb holds here is the immuneACCESS table cut down to in-frame rearrangements. Part of the clones is not present; checked against another copy, under half of the missing clones reflect an unresolved V gene, and the others are unexplained. For V, J and clone size, that table is used; D and trimming come from the DNA. This sample is represented by 200,000 to 250,000 clones; around 89% of them were singletons. Clones ranked in the top ten supply 0.87% of the sample.

Overall study results and their limits: Clinical and demographic metadata were provided uncurated, with the amount varying by source and participant.

Worth noting for this clone: The antigen it binds to is not known. The record has no base qualities; no much larger clone is one base away.

According to the germline V gene, CDR1 reads WSHSY and CDR2 reads SAAADI. CDR3 length: 14 amino acids, cysteine to phenylalanine. The CDR3 DNA has 42 bases and is translated from base 1. Cut back by 6 bases and 8 bases, the V and J ends lie 19 bases apart. Participants in the prospective study were enrolled through a virtual design, were aged roughly 18 to 90 years, and lived in roughly 24 United States geographic areas. In the prospective study, cohorts were assigned on the basis of participant-reported clinical history obtained from a screening survey and a study questionnaire. Exposed participants were defined as having been in contact with someone with a PCR-confirmed or clinician-diagnosed COVID-19 case within 2 weeks of study entry. Mobile phlebotomists in the prospective study collected whole blood, serum and a nasopharyngeal or oropharyngeal swab from every participant. Participants in the prospective study had the option to provide additional blood draws and questionnaires over an approximately 2-month period. Before DNA extraction, blood samples from the prospective study were shipped at room temperature or frozen.

Sequenced sample: PBMCs or T cells enriched from blood (not recorded which). The clonotype comes from a man aged 50-60 years who had been exposed to COVID-19. The sequence links TRBV10-2 to TRBJ1-2; D gene: possibly TRBD1, on 6 matching bases. Read as DNA, the sequence is TGCGCCAGCAGGACCACGGACAGAGAGGGAGGCTACACCTTC. This gives the protein CASRTTDREGGYTF.